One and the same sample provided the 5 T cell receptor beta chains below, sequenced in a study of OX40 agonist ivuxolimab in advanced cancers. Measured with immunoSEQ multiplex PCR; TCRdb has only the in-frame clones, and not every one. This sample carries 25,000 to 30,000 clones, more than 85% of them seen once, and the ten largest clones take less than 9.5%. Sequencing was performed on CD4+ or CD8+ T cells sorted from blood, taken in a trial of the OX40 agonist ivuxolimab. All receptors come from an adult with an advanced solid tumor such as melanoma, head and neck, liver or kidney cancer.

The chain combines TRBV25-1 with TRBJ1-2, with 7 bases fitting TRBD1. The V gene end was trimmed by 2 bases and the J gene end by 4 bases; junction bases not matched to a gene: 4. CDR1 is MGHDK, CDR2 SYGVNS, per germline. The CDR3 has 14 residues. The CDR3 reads CASSETEGAYGYTF. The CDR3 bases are TGTGCCAGCAGTGAAACAGAGGGGGCCTATGGCTACACCTTC.

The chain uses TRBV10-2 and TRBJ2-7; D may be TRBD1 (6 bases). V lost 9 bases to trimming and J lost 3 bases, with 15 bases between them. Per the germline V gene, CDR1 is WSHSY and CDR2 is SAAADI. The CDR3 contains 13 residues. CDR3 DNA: TGCGCCAGTCACCCCGGGACAATCTACGAGCAGTACTTC. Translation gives CASHPGTIYEQYF.

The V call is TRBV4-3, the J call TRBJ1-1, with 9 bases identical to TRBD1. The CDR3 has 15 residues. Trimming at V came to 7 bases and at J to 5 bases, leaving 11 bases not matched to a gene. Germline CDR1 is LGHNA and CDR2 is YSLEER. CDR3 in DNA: TGCGCCAGCAACCCCAATACAGGGGGCGCGACTGAAGCTTTCTTT. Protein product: CASNPNTGGATEAFF.

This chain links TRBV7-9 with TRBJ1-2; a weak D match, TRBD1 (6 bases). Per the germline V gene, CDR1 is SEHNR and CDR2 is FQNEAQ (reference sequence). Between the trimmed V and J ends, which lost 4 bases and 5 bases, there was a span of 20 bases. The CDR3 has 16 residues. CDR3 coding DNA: TGTGCCAGCAGCTCATACGATCTCTTAAGGGGGTATGGCTACACCTTC. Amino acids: CASSSYDLLRGYGYTF.

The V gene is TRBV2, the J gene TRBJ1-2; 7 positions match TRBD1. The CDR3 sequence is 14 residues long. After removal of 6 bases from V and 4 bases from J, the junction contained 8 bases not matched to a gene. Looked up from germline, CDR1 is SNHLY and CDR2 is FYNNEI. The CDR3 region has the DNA TGTGCCAGCAGCACAGGGGAGTCGACCTATGGCTACACCTTC. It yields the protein CASSTGESTYGYTF. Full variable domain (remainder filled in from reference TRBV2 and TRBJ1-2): EPEVTQTPSHQVTQMGQEVILRCVPISNHLYFYWYRQILGQKVEFLVSFYNNEISEKSEIFDDQFSVERPDGSNFTLKIRSTKLEDSAMYFCASSTGESTYGYTFGSGTRLTVV.